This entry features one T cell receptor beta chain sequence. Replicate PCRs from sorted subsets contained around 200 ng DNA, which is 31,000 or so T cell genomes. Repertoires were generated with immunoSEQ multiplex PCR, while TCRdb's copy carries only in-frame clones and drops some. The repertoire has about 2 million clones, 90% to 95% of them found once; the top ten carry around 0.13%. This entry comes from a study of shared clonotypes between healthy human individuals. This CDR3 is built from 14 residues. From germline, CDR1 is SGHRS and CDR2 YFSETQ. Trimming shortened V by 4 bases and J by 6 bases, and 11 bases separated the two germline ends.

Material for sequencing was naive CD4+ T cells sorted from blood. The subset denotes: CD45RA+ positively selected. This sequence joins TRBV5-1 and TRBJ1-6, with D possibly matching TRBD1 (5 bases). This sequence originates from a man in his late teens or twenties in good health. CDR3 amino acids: CASSQTEGNSPLHF. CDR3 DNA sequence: TGCGCCAGCAGCCAGACAGAAGGTAATTCACCCCTCCACTTT.